The next 32 T cell receptor beta chains were all read from a single sample in a study of blood T cells in healthy people across ages. A second PCR of 7 to 11 cycles used a sample-barcoded 5' primer and a J-beta primer mix. TCRdb re-called the 5' RACE reads with MiXCR, one entry per CDR3 protein. This table has about 1.5 million distinct CDR3 sequences, about 42% appearing once. Sequencing input: blood. The receptors derive from a woman between 18 and 29 years old in good health.

This clonotype was seen a few times. The rearrangement uses TRBV20-1 and TRBJ2-5; D might be TRBD1 (6 bases). Per the germline V gene, CDR1 is DFQATT and CDR2 is SNEGSKA (reference sequence). The V gene lost 2 bases and the J gene lost 4 bases, with 14 bases spanning the gap. The length of the CDR3 is 14 residues. CDR3 nucleotide sequence: TGCAGTGCTAGACTGGGACAATTGGGAGAGACCCAGTACTTC. It is translated as CSARLGQLGETQYF.

The rearrangement links TRBV3-1 to TRBJ2-3, with D unresolved. CDR1 is LGHDT and CDR2 is YNNKEL in the germline V gene (reference sequence). The V end lost 2 bases, the J end lost 4 bases, and 10 bases lay between the germline ends. The CDR3 has 14 amino acids. CDR3 sequence reads: CASSQKTSSDTQYF. For the CDR3, the DNA is TGTGCCAGCAGCCAAAAAACGTCTTCAGATACGCAGTATTTT.

The J gene is TRBJ2-3, the V gene TRBV10-3; 8 bases align to TRBD2. The CDR3 spans 16 residues. CDR1 is ENHRY, CDR2 SYGVKD, per germline. After removal of 7 bases from V and 2 bases from J, the junction contained 11 bases not matched to a gene. In DNA form, the CDR3 reads TGTGCCATCAAGAGTAGCGGGGCGTCTTTCACAGATACGCAGTATTTT. Protein product: CAIKSSGASFTDTQYF.

The rearrangement uses TRBV7-2 and TRBJ2-1; D gene uncertain. The V end was cut by 0 bases, the J end by 4 bases, with 13 bases between. Germline V gives CDR1 SGHTA, CDR2 FQGNSA. The CDR3 length is 16 residues. CDR3 in amino acids: CASSLAASKTYNEQFF. The DNA of the CDR3 is TGTGCCAGCAGCTTAGCGGCATCCAAGACTTACAATGAGCAGTTCTTC.

This clonotype was observed a handful of times. The gene calls are TRBV21-1 and TRBJ2-7; TRBD2 is the table's D call, not checked against the DNA. TRBV21-1 is classified as a pseudogene. The CDR3 is 13 residues long. The CDR3 DNA sequence: TGTGCCAGCAGCAAAGTCCTCCGGGCCTCTCAGTACTTC. Its protein is CASSKVLRASQYF.

This clonotype has just a few counts. The CDR3 region has the DNA TGTGCCAGCAGCTTGAGCGGCAGCATGTCGAATGAGCAGTTCTTC. This sequence encodes CASSLSGSMSNEQFF. V usage is TRBV7-2 and J usage is TRBJ2-1; D is possibly TRBD2 (5 bases). This CDR3 has 15 amino acids. Germline loops: CDR1 SGHTA, CDR2 FQGNSA. The V end lost 3 bases, the J end lost 7 bases, and 16 bases lay between the germline ends.

This clonotype appeared a few times. The chain joins TRBV7-2 to TRBJ2-7, with 9 nucleotides matching TRBD1. Germline values: CDR1 SGHTA, CDR2 FQGNSA. The V segment lost 6 bases and the J segment 1 base; nucleotides outside the gene matches: 7. The CDR3 sequence is 15 residues long. In nucleotides, the CDR3 is TGTGCCAGCAGTACACTCGGGACAGGGTCCTACGAGCAGTACTTC. Its protein is CASSTLGTGSYEQYF.

V gene TRBV4-2 combines with J gene TRBJ1-4; D is ambiguous. The CDR3 covers 14 residues. Trimming shortened V by 4 bases and J by 5 bases, and 11 bases separated the two germline ends. The V gene's germline CDR1 is LGHNA and CDR2 YNFKEQ. CDR3: CASSLFDGNEKLFF. CDR3 DNA: TGTGCCAGCAGCCTCTTCGACGGAAATGAAAAACTGTTTTTT.

V gene TRBV20-1 combines with J gene TRBJ2-1; D gene ambiguous. Trimming took 3 bases from V and 1 from J, leaving 22 bases between them. The CDR3 totals 18 residues. The germline V gene encodes CDR1 DFQATT and CDR2 SNEGSKA (reference sequence). The CDR3 reads CSARGYLQSYASYNEQFF. In DNA form, the CDR3 reads TGCAGTGCTAGGGGTTACCTTCAATCCTACGCGTCCTACAATGAGCAGTTCTTC.

The chain uses TRBV28 and TRBJ2-3; perhaps D is TRBD1 or TRBD2 (5 bases each). CDR1 MDHEN and CDR2 SYDVKM come from the germline V gene. V was shortened by 5 bases and J by 1 base, with 13 bases between the two germline ends. The CDR3 covers 15 residues. CDR3 DNA sequence: TGTGCCAGCAGTCCTATCCGGGACGGCACAGATACGCAGTATTTT. Amino acids: CASSPIRDGTDTQYF.

This clonotype was seen only a few times. The rearrangement uses TRBV27 and TRBJ1-5, with unresolved D. The V gene lost 6 bases and the J gene lost 4 bases, with 10 bases spanning the gap. The CDR3 is made up of 13 amino acids. Germline V gene sequence: CDR1 MNHEY, CDR2 SMNVEV (reference sequence). The CDR3 protein is CASRVSWNQPQHF. The CDR3 DNA follows: TGTGCCAGCAGGGTCAGTTGGAATCAGCCCCAGCATTTT.

This rearrangement joins TRBV12-3 or TRBV12-4 to TRBJ1-2; D is unclear. The V and J ends lost 5 bases and 13 bases respectively, with 23 bases between them. The CDR3 loop spans 14 amino acids. CDR3 loop: CASSPPSRGRLSTF. The DNA for the CDR3 is TGTGCCAGCAGTCCCCCATCCCGAGGACGTCTCTCCACCTTC.

This clonotype came up a few times. The chain is built from TRBV20-1 and TRBJ1-2, with D possibly TRBD1 on 5 matching bases. CDR1 DFQATT and CDR2 SNEGSKA come from the germline V gene (reference sequence). This CDR3 has 13 residues. The V gene lost 3 bases and the J gene lost 8 bases, with 16 bases spanning the gap. Here the CDR3 reads CSASRPSGGGYTF. The DNA of the CDR3 is TGCAGTGCTAGTCGGCCATCCGGGGGAGGCTACACCTTC.

The chain links TRBV20-1 to TRBJ2-1; 13 nucleotides line up with TRBD2. Germline V gene lookup returns CDR1 DFQATT and CDR2 SNEGSKA (reference sequence). V lost 6 bases to trimming and J lost 3 bases; unmatched junction nucleotides: 8. The CDR3 covers 16 residues. The DNA for the CDR3 is TGCAGTGCCAACCGACTAGCGGGGGGTATCTACAATGAGCAGTTCTTC. This codes for CSANRLAGGIYNEQFF.

This clonotype came up a few times. The V call is TRBV6-1, the J call TRBJ2-3; 8 nucleotides agree with TRBD1. Germline-derived CDR1 and CDR2 are MNHNS and SASEGT. V gave up 7 bases and J gave up 6 bases; unmatched junction bases: 6. The CDR3 spans 13 residues. The CDR3, as DNA: TGTGCCAGCAATCTGGACAGGGTTGATACGCAGTATTTT. Protein product: CASNLDRVDTQYF.

The CDR3 nucleotides are TGTGCCGCTTCCAGCAGCGGGGAGCTGTTTTTT. It codes for CAASSSGELFF. V and J are TRBV12-3 or TRBV12-4 and TRBJ2-2; D gene uncertain. The CDR3 runs to 11 residues. Trimming pared 11 bases from V and 7 bases from J, leaving 11 bases between.

On this clonotype itself: One junction end disagrees with the germline gene, perhaps due to a read error. The rearrangement uses TRBV7-6 and TRBJ2-2; D remains unclear. This CDR3 region has 14 residues. Germline assignment: CDR1 SGHVS and CDR2 FNYEAQ. DNA for the CDR3: TGTGCCAGCAACTTAGAATATTCCTCCGGGGAGCTGTTTTTT. Translated, it gives CASNLEYSSGELFF.

This sequence joins TRBV6-2 or TRBV6-3 and TRBJ2-4; D is unclear. Germline values: CDR1 MNHEY, CDR2 SVGEGT. V was shortened by 0 bases and J by 6 bases, with 9 bases between the two germline ends. The CDR3 loop spans 14 amino acids. Here the CDR3 reads CASSYSPNGNIQYF. In DNA, the CDR3 is TGTGCCAGCAGTTACTCACCTAACGGAAACATTCAGTACTTC.

There are a few counts of this clonotype. The V and J genes are TRBV6-2 or TRBV6-3 and TRBJ1-2, with 10 bases that match TRBD1. The CDR3 is made up of 14 amino acids. V shed 6 bases and J 6 bases; nucleotides not matched to a gene: 7. The germline CDR1 and CDR2 sequences are MNHEY and SVGEGT. The DNA for the CDR3 is TGTGCCAGCAGAACAGACAGGGGGCTCAATGGCTACACCTTC. As protein: CASRTDRGLNGYTF.

Concerning this clonotype itself: The junction does not match germline at one end; this may be a read error. The chain links TRBV4-3 to TRBJ2-7, with unresolved D. The germline gives CDR1 LGHNA, CDR2 YSLEER. The CDR3 has 15 amino acids. In DNA form, the CDR3 reads TGCGCCAGCAGTCAAGAGGCCAGGATCTCCTACGAGCAGTACTTC. The encoded protein is CASSQEARISYEQYF.

This chain connects TRBV29-1 to TRBJ1-2, with TRBD1 matching 7 bases. This CDR3 comprises 14 residues. The germline V gene encodes CDR1 SQVTM and CDR2 ANQGSEA. Germline trimming cut 6 bases from V and 5 bases from J; bases unmatched to any gene: 12. The CDR3, as DNA: TGCAGCGTCCCGGGGGGACAGCCGCTTTATGGCTACACCTTC. Translated: CSVPGGQPLYGYTF.

This clonotype came up a few times. The V gene is TRBV6-5, the J gene TRBJ2-1; D not certain. V was clipped by 5 bases and J by 9 bases, with 14 bases between them. Germline lookup yields CDR1 MNHEY and CDR2 SVGAGI. The CDR3 runs 13 residues. The CDR3 loop is CASSDRGDFEQFF. The CDR3, as DNA: TGTGCCAGCAGTGACCGTGGTGACTTTGAGCAGTTCTTC.

Notes on this clonotype: This may be a read error: a much more frequent sequence differs by one nucleotide. The V gene is TRBV5-1, the J gene TRBJ2-1; TRBD2 agrees at 9 bases. This CDR3 has 14 residues. Germline V lookup: CDR1 SGHRS, CDR2 YFSETQ. The CDR3 loop reads CASSLLAGNNVQFF. CDR3 sequence (DNA): TGCGCCAGCAGCTTGCTAGCGGGGAACAATGTGCAGTTCTTC.

The chain joins TRBV28 to TRBJ1-2; TRBD1 is a possible D gene (5 bases). V was trimmed by 1 base and J by 1 base, leaving 10 bases between them. This CDR3 spans 15 amino acids. Germline-derived CDR1 and CDR2 are MDHEN and SYDVKM. CDR3 protein: CASSLFRTFNYGYTF. The CDR3 region has the DNA TGTGCCAGCAGTTTATTCAGGACATTTAACTATGGCTACACCTTC.

Here the CDR3 reads CSAATGSRYGYTF. DNA of the CDR3: TGCAGTGCTGCGACAGGGAGTCGCTATGGCTACACCTTC. The rearrangement links TRBV20-1 to TRBJ1-2; 7 bases match TRBD1. With V trimmed by 5 bases and J by 4 bases, 7 bases remained unmatched. Germline CDR1 reads DFQATT; CDR2 reads SNEGSKA (reference sequence). CDR3 length: 13 amino acids.

The sample holds a few counts of this clonotype. The V gene is TRBV6-6, the J gene TRBJ2-5; the D is unclear. CDR1 is MNHNY, CDR2 SVGAGI, per germline (reference sequence). CDR3 length: 12 residues. V gave up 4 bases and J gave up 11 bases, with 14 bases separating them. In DNA form, the CDR3 reads TGTGCCAGCAGTTCGCTGCTAAAGGAGCAGTACTTC. This encodes CASSSLLKEQYF.

V is TRBV4-1 and J is TRBJ1-1; a possible D gene is TRBD1 (5 bases). CDR1 and CDR2 (germline): MGHRA, YSYEKL. The CDR3 extends over 17 amino acids. V was shortened by 4 bases and J by 1 base, with 19 bases between the two germline ends. CDR3 residues: CASSLGGGASQNTEAFF. CDR3 coding DNA: TGCGCCAGCAGCCTTGGTGGAGGGGCCAGCCAGAACACTGAAGCTTTCTTT.

This clonotype was counted only a few times. A single base separates this from a much larger clone, so it may be a read error. J is TRBJ1-1 and V is TRBV12-3 or TRBV12-4; no reliable D call. The CDR3 loop spans 11 amino acids. Trimming cost V 7 bases and J 1 base, with 4 bases left between them. This chain's CDR3 is CASNKNTEAFF. The CDR3 region has the DNA TGTGCCAGCAACAAGAACACTGAAGCTTTCTTT.

This clonotype was seen a handful of times. V usage is TRBV20-1 and J usage is TRBJ2-7; TRBD1 agrees at 8 bases. The V gene end was trimmed by 1 base and the J gene end by 0 bases; junction bases not matched to a gene: 5. Germline-derived CDR1 and CDR2 are DFQATT and SNEGSKA (reference sequence). The CDR3 has 15 residues. The CDR3 region has the DNA TGCAGTGCTAGAGTGGAGCAGGGGGCCTCCTACGAGCAGTACTTC. Protein sequence: CSARVEQGASYEQYF.

At least ten counts were recorded for this clonotype. This chain connects TRBV7-2 to TRBJ2-3, with 9 bases fitting TRBD1. J gave up 3 bases and V 2 bases, and 3 bases lay outside the gene matches. Germline CDR1 and CDR2: SGHTA and FQGNSA. This CDR3 spans 15 amino acids. This chain's CDR3 is CASSLRQGETDTQYF. The DNA of the CDR3 is TGTGCCAGCAGCTTAAGACAGGGGGAAACAGATACGCAGTATTTT.

The rearrangement uses TRBV28 and TRBJ1-2; the D gene is possibly TRBD1 (5 bases). Trimming took off 7 bases at V and 3 bases at J, with 15 bases between the two ends. The CDR3 extends over 14 amino acids. Germline CDR1 reads MDHEN; CDR2 reads SYDVKM. The CDR3 region is CASTHGDRYYGYTF. The DNA for the CDR3 is TGTGCCAGCACCCACGGGGACCGCTACTATGGCTACACCTTC.

This clonotype was recorded a few times. The V call is TRBV11-2, the J call TRBJ2-3; D unresolved. From germline, CDR1 is SGHAT and CDR2 FQNNGV. V was pared by 1 base and J by 2 bases, with 10 bases between. The CDR3 loop spans 15 amino acids. In DNA, the CDR3 is TGTGCCAGCAGCTTAGTCCTAGTCGACACAGATACGCAGTATTTT. Translated: CASSLVLVDTDTQYF.